The entry that follows covers one T cell receptor (beta chain) sequence. Its specific antigen is unknown. No much larger clone is present one base from it, and per-base qualities are unavailable. The cohort comprised hundreds of healthy bone marrow donors. All cohort members were sampled while nominally healthy, although unrecorded immune exposures were likely present. The donor tested CMV seronegative and was one of the 352 seronegative cohort members. A peripheral blood sample was provided by each donor, and peripheral blood mononuclear cells were used for TCR beta sequencing. Genomic DNA was extracted from the blood cell samples with the Qiagen DNeasy Blood Extraction Kit. This sample stems from a study of cytomegalovirus exposure and HLA in healthy donors (dated by TCRdb to the late 2010s). As for the study more broadly: According to an earlier analysis of several hundred of the donors, roughly 180 million T cells yielded 90 million to 130 million unique TCR beta sequences and about 300 Gb of sequence data. An early release covering roughly 640 HLA-typed donors comprised around 300 gigabases of sequencing data and around 86 million unique TCR sequences. Among the roughly 380 genotyped donors, around 79% belonged to the genetic ancestry cluster associated with self-reported Caucasian donors. The study was designed to test whether signatures of past pathogen exposure could be identified by cataloging public T cell receptors. The T cell repertoires of 666 subjects were profiled by immunosequencing and related to cytomegalovirus serostatus. Along with the roughly 670-subject first cohort, a separate validation cohort of over a hundred different subjects was used. High-throughput TCR immunosequencing, statistical association of individual TCRs with disease status, and machine learning were combined to predict cytomegalovirus infection status. A later analysis re-examined previously published TCR beta repertoires from about 670 donors and added high-resolution HLA genotyping to investigate patterns of TCR occurrence. The later analysis used no new phenotypic data to find candidate immune exposures, relying instead on TCR beta sequences and their occurrence across donors. In an earlier analysis of roughly 600 of the donors, high-throughput TCR beta sequencing was used to judge whether each TCR beta V gene segment behaved as functional or pseudogenic. Donor age, sex, ethnicity and CMV serostatus were compiled together with the repertoire data. A later genetic analysis took genome-wide SNP genotypes for about three fifths of the roughly 700 donors and used that subset as a discovery cohort. All discovery cohort repertoires had been generated on a single sequencing platform. Both class I and class II loci were covered by HLA typing, at four-digit resolution. The number of donors typed differed by locus, with 629-630 for A, B, C, DRB1 and DQB1, 522 for DQA1, over 600 for DPA1, and around 460 for DPB1. About five DR-DQ haplotypes were treated as single units for association and clustering because of strong linkage in the cohort. Across about 380 genotyped donors of the cohort, an average of about 240,000 unique TCR beta nucleotide sequences per donor were sequenced, and roughly 20% of those sequences were non-productive. What the authors observed across the whole study: In a later genetic analysis, a missense DCLRE1C variant was associated with V-gene and J-gene trimming of TCR beta chains, and the association was replicated in an independent cohort. The cohort was sequenced for TCR beta chains only, and without alpha or paired-chain data the features that could be detected were limited. In the study, 164 TCR beta chains were listed as associated with cytomegalovirus. Most CMV-associated TCR beta chains appeared to be HLA-restricted in a later analysis, and the HLA associations seemed to be driven largely by CMV exposure. Linkage disequilibrium might explain the correlated functional status among segregating V segments, but an unknown experimental factor could not be excluded. Because some donors lacked HLA typing at each locus, the association tests relied only on the typed subset. Because counts were too low, some 16 rarely observed V segments, including chromosome 9 orphons, were excluded from the earlier analysis of around 640 of the donors. The authors suggested that the approach could potentially be extended to other disease states and immunological phenotypes. According to a later genetic analysis, donors in an Asian-associated ancestry cluster had fewer N-insertions in productive TCRs than the approximately 700-donor mean. Three of the identified cytomegalovirus-associated TCR beta chains were confirmed in vitro to be specific for cytomegalovirus antigens. Several of the top co-occurrence clusters appeared to be linked to parvovirus B19, influenza, CMV and Epstein-Barr virus, according to a later analysis. At a false discovery rate of 0.05, a later analysis linked 15,000 to 20,000 TCR beta sequences to specific HLA alleles. The classifier was reported to diagnose cytomegalovirus status with high specificity and sensitivity in both the original cohort and the validation cohort. Presence/absence analyses assumed roughly uniform sequencing depth across donors, an assumption that may not hold. A further reported finding was that TCR beta sequences accurately predicted the HLA-A and HLA-B alleles for most subjects in the first cohort. When HLA alleles, especially DR and DQ, strongly co-occurred, TCR associations were difficult to assign to individual alleles. According to a later analysis, TCR association rates differed among HLA loci, with DRB1 alleles showing the most associated TCRs and HLA-C alleles showing the fewest. Broadly in line with IMGT annotations, most TCR beta V segments showed up in productive rearrangements about 90% or about 30% of the time in an earlier analysis of roughly 590 of the donors. The sequencing pipeline was judged likely to have produced a cluster of highly shared sequence variants as a technical artifact. Most TCR sequences were observed very rarely across donors, whereas some public TCRs were present in many individuals. The only immune exposure information available for the cohort was CMV serostatus. Compared with equally common non-associated chains, HLA-associated TCR beta chains in a later analysis were more clonally expanded and had lower generation probabilities.

Library preparation was by the immunoSEQ multiplex PCR assay. For the multiplex PCR, a mixture combining 60 forward primers for TCR Vbeta segments and 13 reverse primers for TCR Jbeta segments was used. Amplification of the CDR3 region of rearranged TCR beta genes was performed with a multiplex PCR assay on genomic DNA. The Illumina HiSeq System was used to sequence the amplified TCR beta libraries as 87-base-pair reads. The study's processing was this. A later analysis tallied tens of millions of unique TCR beta chains across the 700 or so repertoires, and around 9.9 million of those chains were shared by two or more donors. Raw reads were error-corrected and collapsed into unique sequences by a nearest-neighbor algorithm in which closely related sequences were merged to remove PCR and sequencing errors. CDR3 sequences were aligned to IMGT reference sequences to assign V, D and J gene segments. For a sequence to be retained, a match of at least six nucleotides was required to both a V gene segment and a J gene segment. A rearrangement was called productive if the CDR3 had no stop codons and remained in frame with V and J, and every other rearrangement was called non-productive. CDR3 was defined by IMGT convention, running from the second conserved V-encoded cysteine to the conserved J-encoded phenylalanine. Sequences without an unambiguous match to a single V gene segment were excluded from the earlier analysis of about 600 of the donors. An earlier analysis of a few hundred of the donors classified V segments as functional when productive rearrangements were above 56.7% and as segregating when the standard deviation between donors was above 5%. A statistical classification framework was built for diagnosing cytomegalovirus status from the catalog of TCR beta chain sequences. V and J gene assignment, in a later analysis, came from comparing TCR nucleotide sequences with IMGT/GENE-DB human TR gene sequences. Using the TCRdist pipeline, a later analysis assigned CDR3 sequences along with most-parsimonious VDJ recombination scenarios. In a later analysis, each TCR beta chain was defined by its CDR3 amino acid sequence together with its V-gene family, and reads without a unique V-gene family were excluded. To address suspected cross-contamination and a sequencing artifact, a later analysis removed 592 highly shared, low-generation-probability nucleotide sequences. In a later analysis, a clonal expansion index was calculated for each public chain from normalized within-repertoire ranks of inferred template counts. In a later analysis, generation probabilities were computed using a VDJ recombination model fitted to out-of-frame rearrangements, and the results were checked against IGoR. A later analysis scored TCR-TCR, TCR-HLA and TCR-CMV co-occurrence with hypergeometric tests, applying a repertoire-size bias correction to TCR pairs. False discovery rates were estimated in a later analysis by permuting HLA or CMV assignments 20 times. In a later analysis, co-occurring TCRs were grouped with DBSCAN, and TCRdist sequence similarity was added when clustering was performed within HLA-allele-positive subsets. For co-occurrence clustering, repertoires with fewer than 30,000 or more than 120,000 public chains were excluded, along with 5 or 6 repertoires with anomalous nucleotide sharing. Sourced from immuneACCESS, this table was stored by TCRdb with only in-frame sequences that have V and J called. A share of the clones is absent; for the studies checked, an unresolved V gene accounts for under half, and the remainder has no known explanation. The DNA gave D and trimming, while V, J and clone size come from that table. This sample has 90,000 to 140,000 clones in its table, and around 75% of those were observed once. In total, the top ten clones hold approximately 1.3% of the sample.

The specimen was PBMCs. This sequence was found in a man aged 35-49 years in good health and CMV-seronegative.

CDR3 region: CASSYSELAEETQYF. At the DNA level, the sequence is TGTGCCAGCAGTTACTCGGAACTAGCGGAAGAGACCCAGTACTTC. The chain links TRBV6-5 with TRBJ2-5; 8 middle bases align to TRBD2. From its cysteine to its phenylalanine, the CDR3 spans 15 amino acids. The sequence is cut down to CDR3 DNA, 45 bases in frame from base 1. At the junction V is shortened by 0 bases and J by 3 bases; bases outside the gene matches: 3. As encoded in the germline V gene, CDR1 is MNHEY while CDR2 is SVGAGI.